One and the same sample provided the 30 T cell receptor beta chains below, sequenced in a study of blood T cell repertoires in COVID-19 (dated by TCRdb to 2020 to 2021). Library preparation used the immunoSEQ multiplex PCR assay. In TCRdb, the immuneACCESS table is reduced to in-frame sequences with V and J assigned. These tables do not hold every clone; where another copy was compared, an unresolved V gene accounts for under half, and the others remain unexplained. Here the sample has fewer than 500,000 clones; approximately 90% occur a single time. In total, the top ten clones hold more than 1.4% of the sample. The sample taken for sequencing was peripheral blood. All receptors come from a woman aged 25 to 39 with active or convalescent COVID-19.

Here the CDR3 DNA reads TGTGCCAGCATGCCGGGCACAGATACGCAGTATTTT. Its protein is CASMPGTDTQYF. The chain employs TRBV11-2 and TRBJ2-3; D call uncertain. The germline V gene has CDR1 SGHAT and CDR2 FQNNGV. The V and J ends lost 7 bases and 1 base respectively, with 6 bases between them. The CDR3 spans 12 residues.

The genes are TRBV10-3 and TRBJ2-7, with a possible D match to TRBD1 (5 bases). The CDR3 sequence is 15 residues long. V was trimmed by 5 bases and J by 2 bases, leaving 16 bases between them. Germline V lookup: CDR1 ENHRY, CDR2 SYGVKD. Here the CDR3 reads CAISKTDRIPYEQYF. The CDR3 nucleotides are TGTGCCATCAGTAAAACCGACAGAATTCCCTACGAGCAGTACTTC.

The genes are TRBV29-1 and TRBJ1-2, with D possibly being TRBD1 (6 bases). V was pared by 7 bases and J by 1 base, with 10 bases between. CDR3 size: 12 residues. The V gene's germline CDR1 is SQVTM and CDR2 ANQGSEA. CDR3 nucleotide sequence: TGCAGCGCCCAGGGGAATAACTATGGCTACACCTTC. It is translated as CSAQGNNYGYTF.

The chain recombines TRBV6-2 or TRBV6-3 with TRBJ2-5; the D gene is possibly TRBD2 (6 bases). Deletions cut 4 bases from V and 2 bases from J, with 17 bases between. Germline lookup yields CDR1 MNHEY and CDR2 SVGEGT. This CDR3 region has 16 residues. The CDR3 loop is CASSSHYGSKQETQYF. CDR3 coding DNA: TGTGCCAGCAGTTCCCATTACGGGAGCAAACAAGAGACCCAGTACTTC.

The V call is TRBV19, the J call TRBJ1-2; D unclear. The V and J ends lost 3 bases and 4 bases respectively, with 15 bases between them. The CDR3 consists of 15 residues. Germline V gene sequence: CDR1 LNHDA, CDR2 SQIVND (reference sequence). The CDR3 nucleotides are TGTGCCAGTAGTATTGAGGGTCGTGCCGGCTATGGCTACACCTTC. The encoded protein is CASSIEGRAGYGYTF.

The chain couples TRBV18 to TRBJ2-1; TRBD1 aligns across 8 bases. There are 16 residues in the CDR3. J gave up 6 bases and V 5 bases, and 12 bases lay outside the gene matches. Germline assignment: CDR1 KGHSH and CDR2 LQKENI. This chain's CDR3 is CASSSIGQGPANEQFF. DNA for the CDR3: TGTGCCAGCTCATCGATAGGACAGGGCCCGGCCAATGAGCAGTTCTTC.

The gene calls are TRBV2 and TRBJ2-7; D not certain. The length of the CDR3 is 9 residues. Trimming removed 8 bases from V and 7 bases from J, with 6 bases in between. Germline V gene sequence: CDR1 SNHLY, CDR2 FYNNEI. The CDR3 sequence: CASGREQYF. In DNA form, the CDR3 reads TGTGCCAGCGGGCGTGAGCAGTACTTC. Supplemented by reference TRBV2 and TRBJ2-7, the full variable domain reads EPEVTQTPSHQVTQMGQEVILRCVPISNHLYFYWYRQILGQKVEFLVSFYNNEISEKSEIFDDQFSVERPDGSNFTLKIRSTKLEDSAMYFCASGREQYFGPGTRLTVT.

This clone appeared a single time. The chain combines TRBV3-1 (or the pseudogene TRBV3-2) with TRBJ2-3, with 8 bases identical to TRBD2. The CDR3 is made up of 16 amino acids. In germline, CDR1 is LGHDT, CDR2 YNNKEL (reference sequence). V was pared by 0 bases and J by 1 base, with 3 bases of the junction left unmatched. The CDR3 coding sequence is TGTGCCAGCAGCCAAGATCAGGGACTAGGCACAGATACGCAGTATTTT. Protein: CASSQDQGLGTDTQYF.

The V gene is TRBV5-1, the J gene TRBJ2-2; 7 bases map to TRBD2. This CDR3 has 15 residues. After removal of 4 bases from V and 7 bases from J, the junction contained 10 bases not matched to a gene. Germline loops: CDR1 SGHRS, CDR2 YFSETQ. The CDR3 loop is CASSETLAFGGELFF. DNA of the CDR3: TGCGCCAGCAGCGAAACACTAGCGTTCGGCGGGGAGCTGTTTTTT.

The genes are TRBV15 and TRBJ1-2, with D tentatively TRBD1 (5 bases). V was trimmed by 2 bases and J by 8 bases, leaving 12 bases between them. The CDR3 contains 13 residues. CDR1 is LNHNV, CDR2 YYDKDF, per germline (reference sequence). The CDR3 DNA sequence: TGTGCCACCAGCAGAAGGAGGGACGGGGGCTACACCTTC. Translation gives CATSRRRDGGYTF. Filled out from reference TRBV15 and TRBJ1-2, the complete variable domain reads DAMVIQNPRYQVTQFGKPVTLSCSQTLNHNVMYWYQQKSSQAPKLLFHYYDKDFNNEADTPDNFQSRRPNTSFCFLDIRSPGLGDTAMYLCATSRRRDGGYTFGSGTRLTVV.

This clone was detected only once. The chain employs TRBV4-1 and TRBJ1-1; D gene unclear. V was clipped by 1 base and J by 2 bases, with 8 bases between them. Germline loops: CDR1 MGHRA, CDR2 YSYEKL. The CDR3 length is 14 residues. The CDR3 DNA sequence: TGCGCCAGCAGCCAAGCGACTCCTAACACTGAAGCTTTCTTT. This encodes CASSQATPNTEAFF.

This rearrangement joins TRBV5-1 to TRBJ2-1; 7 nucleotides align to TRBD1. CDR1 is SGHRS, CDR2 YFSETQ, per germline. The CDR3 contains 15 residues. Trimming took 0 bases from V and 1 from J; bases not matched to a gene: 1. Here the CDR3 DNA reads TGCGCCAGCAGCTTGGGGGACAGATCCTACAATGAGCAGTTCTTC. It codes for CASSLGDRSYNEQFF.

The chain links TRBV7-9 to TRBJ2-7, with D maybe TRBD1 (6 bases). The CDR3 length is 15 residues. The V gene lost 5 bases and the J gene lost 4 bases, with 18 bases spanning the gap. CDR1 and CDR2 (germline): SEHNR, FQNEAQ (reference sequence). CDR3 bases: TGTGCCAGCAGCCAGATACGGACAGTAGAGTACGAGCAGTACTTC. Translating it yields CASSQIRTVEYEQYF.

The V call is TRBV11-2, the J call TRBJ2-7; the match to TRBD2 covers 13 bases. Per germline, CDR1 SGHAT and CDR2 FQNNGV. The length of the CDR3 is 18 residues. The J segment lost 0 bases and the V segment lost 2 bases, leaving 7 bases of the junction unmatched. This CDR3 reads CASSLPLAGGLDSYEQYF. The CDR3 DNA reads TGTGCCAGCAGCTTACCACTAGCGGGAGGGCTAGACTCCTACGAGCAGTACTTC.

V gene TRBV18 combines with J gene TRBJ2-5; D is undetermined. Germline V lookup: CDR1 KGHSH, CDR2 LQKENI. V lost 1 base and J lost 3, with 12 bases in between. This CDR3 has 15 amino acids. The CDR3 region has the DNA TGTGCCAGCTCACCACTTTCGGCGGCAGAAGAGACCCAGTACTTC. Protein: CASSPLSAAEETQYF.

CDR3 sequence reads: CASSRPIFFRGASVMENTIYF. The CDR3 region has the DNA TGTGCCAGCAGCCGCCCCATTTTCTTCAGGGGGGCTTCGGTTATGGAAAACACCATATATTTT. This chain uses TRBV21-1 with TRBJ1-3; the table's D call, TRBD1, has no DNA check behind it. TRBV21-1 is a known pseudogene. CDR3 length: 21 residues.

This chain links TRBV3-1 (or the pseudogene TRBV3-2) with TRBJ1-2; 11 nucleotides line up with TRBD1. V lost 3 bases and J lost 7; bases outside the gene matches: 1. CDR1 LGHDT and CDR2 YNNKEL come from the germline V gene (reference sequence). The CDR3 has 13 amino acids. CDR3 in amino acids: CASSHGQGAGYTF. CDR3 sequence (DNA): TGTGCCAGCAGCCATGGACAGGGGGCTGGCTACACCTTC.

This chain joins TRBV6-5 and TRBJ1-2; 8 bases align to TRBD1. J was trimmed by 9 bases and V by 5 bases; bases with no gene match: 11. The germline CDR1 and CDR2 sequences are MNHEY and SVGAGI. The CDR3 is 14 amino acids. CDR3: CASSPTRTGLSYTF. The CDR3 coding sequence is TGTGCCAGCAGTCCCACCCGGACAGGGCTTAGCTACACCTTC.

V is TRBV3-1 (or the pseudogene TRBV3-2) and J is TRBJ2-7; D uncertain. The CDR3 is 15 residues long. V dropped 1 base and J dropped 1 base, with 11 bases sitting between them. CDR1 is LGHDT, CDR2 YNNKEL, per germline (reference sequence). CDR3 sequence reads: CASSQGGAPSYEQYF. The CDR3 DNA sequence: TGTGCCAGCAGCCAAGGCGGAGCGCCTTCCTACGAGCAGTACTTC.

This clone was counted once. The chain recombines TRBV7-8 with TRBJ2-1; 7 bases map to TRBD2. The junction had 5 bases not matched to a gene; V was cut back by 0 bases and J by 3 bases. The CDR3 spans 16 residues. In germline, CDR1 is SGHVS, CDR2 FQNEAQ. CDR3 region: CASSLATGLGYNEQFF. Here the CDR3 DNA reads TGTGCCAGCAGCTTAGCGACCGGACTAGGCTACAATGAGCAGTTCTTC.

The chain employs TRBV6-5 and TRBJ2-7; 10 positions agree with TRBD2. The ends lost 8 bases at V and 4 bases at J; junction bases unmatched: 5. Germline V gene data show CDR1 as MNHEY and CDR2 as SVGAGI. CDR3 length: 13 amino acids. CDR3 DNA sequence: TGTGCCAGCCAAGGTAGCGGGGGGTACGAGCAGTACTTC. Protein product: CASQGSGGYEQYF.

The sample holds one count of this clone. The chain recombines TRBV12-3 or TRBV12-4 with TRBJ1-1; TRBD1 might be the D (5 bases). There are 13 residues in the CDR3. Trimming shortened V by 6 bases and J by 1 base, and 9 bases separated the two germline ends. The CDR3 coding sequence is TGTGCCAGCAGCAGGGTTAGGAACACTGAAGCTTTCTTT. This encodes CASSRVRNTEAFF.

This clone occurred a few times. The chain recombines TRBV2 with TRBJ1-3; D not certain. Germline V gives CDR1 SNHLY, CDR2 FYNNEI. CDR3 length equals 15 residues. Trimming removed 7 bases from V and 1 base from J, with 14 bases in between. CDR3 sequence: CASNNEGSSGNTIYF. The CDR3 DNA reads as TGTGCCAGCAACAATGAGGGAAGTTCTGGAAACACCATATATTTT. Full variable domain (outside the CDR3, taken from reference TRBV2 and TRBJ1-3): EPEVTQTPSHQVTQMGQEVILRCVPISNHLYFYWYRQILGQKVEFLVSFYNNEISEKSEIFDDQFSVERPDGSNFTLKIRSTKLEDSAMYFCASNNEGSSGNTIYFGEGSWLTVV.

In this sample, this clone turned up a few times. This chain joins TRBV5-4 and TRBJ2-7, with 10 nucleotides matching TRBD2. V was pared by 1 base and J by 6 bases, with 13 bases of the junction left unmatched. The CDR3 covers 17 residues. Germline V lookup: CDR1 SGHNT, CDR2 YYREEE (reference sequence). The CDR3 reads CASSLRLAGAAVLEQYF. The CDR3 DNA is TGTGCCAGCAGCTTGAGGCTAGCGGGAGCGGCCGTTCTCGAGCAGTACTTC.

The V gene is TRBV29-1, the J gene TRBJ2-3; 7 nucleotides line up with TRBD1. From germline, CDR1 is SQVTM and CDR2 ANQGSEA. With V trimmed by 7 bases and J by 5 bases, 9 bases remained unmatched. The CDR3 runs to 13 residues. CDR3 sequence reads: CSAQAQGEDTQYF. DNA of the CDR3: TGCAGCGCCCAGGCCCAGGGGGAAGATACGCAGTATTTT.

The rearrangement joins TRBV5-8 to TRBJ1-4, with D perhaps matching TRBD1 (5 bases). Per the germline V gene, CDR1 is SGHTS and CDR2 is YDEGEE. The CDR3 is made up of 15 amino acids. Trimming removed 4 bases from V and 2 bases from J, with 12 bases in between. The DNA for the CDR3 is TGTGCCAGCAGCGTAGAGGGGAGGACTAATGAAAAACTGTTTTTT. Residues: CASSVEGRTNEKLFF.

J is TRBJ2-5 and V is TRBV29-1; possibly TRBD2 for D (6 bases). Trimming took off 6 bases at V and 3 bases at J, with 17 bases between the two ends. Germline V gene sequence: CDR1 SQVTM, CDR2 ANQGSEA. The CDR3 is made up of 14 amino acids. DNA for the CDR3: TGCAGCGTGTGGGGGATGGGGGGAAAAGAGACCCAGTACTTC. Translated, it gives CSVWGMGGKETQYF.

V usage is TRBV10-3 and J usage is TRBJ2-6, with 7 bases fitting TRBD1. In germline, CDR1 is ENHRY, CDR2 SYGVKD. Unmatched junction bases numbered 7, after V lost 6 bases and J lost 2 bases. The CDR3 is made up of 16 amino acids. CDR3 bases: TGTGCCATCAGCCTCGACAGGGCGGCTGGGGCCAACGTCCTGACTTTC. This encodes CAISLDRAAGANVLTF.

V and J are TRBV7-2 and TRBJ2-7; 7 nucleotides match TRBD1. Germline V CDR1 and CDR2: SGHTA, FQGNSA. The ends lost 5 bases at V and 2 bases at J; junction bases unmatched: 3. This CDR3 is 13 amino acids long. This CDR3 is CASSVTGAYEQYF. CDR3 sequence (DNA): TGTGCCAGCAGCGTAACAGGGGCCTACGAGCAGTACTTC.

This sequence joins TRBV19 and TRBJ1-2; 10 bases are a match to TRBD1. V lost 3 bases and J lost 2; bases outside the gene matches: 6. CDR3 length: 16 amino acids. Germline values: CDR1 LNHDA, CDR2 SQIVND (reference sequence). CDR3 loop: CASSIPPGQGNYGYTF. The CDR3 DNA sequence: TGTGCCAGTAGTATCCCCCCGGGACAGGGGAACTATGGCTACACCTTC.